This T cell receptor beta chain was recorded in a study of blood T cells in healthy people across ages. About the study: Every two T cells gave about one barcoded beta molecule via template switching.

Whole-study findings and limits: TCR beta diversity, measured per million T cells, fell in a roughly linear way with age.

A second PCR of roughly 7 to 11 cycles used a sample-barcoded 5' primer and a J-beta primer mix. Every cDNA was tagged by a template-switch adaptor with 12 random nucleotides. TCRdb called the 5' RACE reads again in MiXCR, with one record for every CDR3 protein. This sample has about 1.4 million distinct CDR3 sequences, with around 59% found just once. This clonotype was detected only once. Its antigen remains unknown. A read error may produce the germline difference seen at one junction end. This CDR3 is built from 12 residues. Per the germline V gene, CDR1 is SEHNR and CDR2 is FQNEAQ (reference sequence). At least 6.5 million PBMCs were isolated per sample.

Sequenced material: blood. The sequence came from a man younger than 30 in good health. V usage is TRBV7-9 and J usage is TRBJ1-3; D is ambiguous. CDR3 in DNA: TGTGCAAGCAGCCTCATCCTAAACACCATATATTTT. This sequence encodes CASSLILNTIYF.